The rows below give T cell receptor beta chains drawn from one sample of a study of type 1 regulatory T cells. TCRdb ran MiXCR on the reads and lists one entry per CDR3 protein. The table has 80,000 to 100,000 distinct CDR3 sequences, roughly 28% seen once. Sequencing was done on a sample of CD4+ T cells, either the whole sample or a sorted fraction (not recorded which). Every receptor here comes from a human donor in good health. Each CDR3 is given with its conserved first and last residue. The order of the fields is V gene, J gene, D gene, clone size, CDR3 protein, CDR3 DNA. D genes are given only for firm matches. Some rows mark clone size as missing; the rest say once, few, many or name a class of expanded clone.

>TRBV3-1|TRBJ2-3|-|-
CASSQTLILVGTDTQYF
TGTGCCAGCAGCCAAACCCTTATCTTAGTTGGCACAGATACGCAGTATTTT
>TRBV30|TRBJ2-1|-|-
CAWSASEGGEQFF
TGTGCCTGGAGTGCCTCAGAGGGGGGTGAGCAGTTCTTC
>TRBV5-4|TRBJ2-1|-|-
CASGAGVVGFNEQFF
TGTGCCAGCGGCGCCGGAGTCGTAGGGTTCAATGAGCAGTTCTTC
>TRBV6-2/TRBV6-3|TRBJ2-4|-|-
CASSYISPENIQYF
TGTGCCAGCAGTTACATTTCGCCAGAAAACATTCAGTACTTC
>TRBV29-1|TRBJ2-7|-|-
CSVEDAQWQYF
TGCAGCGTTGAAGATGCCCAGTGGCAGTACTTC
>TRBV7-2|TRBJ2-1|TRBD1|few
CASSLDRGGYNEQFF
TGTGCCAGCAGCTTAGACAGGGGTGGATACAATGAGCAGTTCTTC
>TRBV30|TRBJ1-2|-|-
CAWSVLSSSLVGYTF
TGTGCCTGGAGTGTACTTAGCAGCTCTCTGGTCGGCTACACCTTC
>TRBV20-1|TRBJ2-1|-|-
CSARDTPAGPRNNEQFF
TGCAGTGCTAGAGATACGCCAGCAGGGCCTAGAAACAATGAGCAGTTCTTC
>TRBV29-1|TRBJ1-1|-|-
CSVLRQIQTEAFF
TGCAGCGTCCTCCGACAGATTCAAACCGAAGCTTTCTTT
>TRBV27|TRBJ2-7|TRBD1|-
CASSYGQGAPLGQYF
TGTGCCAGCAGTTACGGACAGGGGGCCCCTTTGGGGCAGTACTTC